Following are 14 T cell receptor beta chains from one sample sequenced in a study of shared clonotypes between healthy human individuals. Clones were read by immunoSEQ multiplex PCR, and TCRdb kept only the in-frame ones, dropping some. This sample carries a few million clones, about 92% of them seen once, and the ten largest clones take 0.39%. The sequenced material came from naive CD4+ T cells from PBMCs. The subset is: CD45RA+ positively selected. Receptors originate from a man between 18 and 29 years old in good health. Some clones in this sample may be carry-over from other donors' samples.

This clone was observed a few times. This chain connects TRBV10-1 to TRBJ2-2, with a weak D call TRBD2 (5 bases). Germline V CDR1 and CDR2: WNHNN, SYGVQD (reference sequence). Trimming removed 6 bases at V and 6 bases at J, with 14 bases between. The CDR3 runs 14 residues. The CDR3 protein is CASREEPGSGELFF. The CDR3 nucleotides read TGCGCCAGCAGGGAGGAACCGGGCTCCGGGGAGCTGTTTTTT.

In this sample, this clone turned up once. The chain joins TRBV25-1 to TRBJ1-5; a possible D gene is TRBD1 (5 bases). V lost 0 bases and J 13 bases, leaving 10 bases between the germline ends. Germline V gives CDR1 MGHDK, CDR2 SYGVNS. The CDR3 loop spans 12 amino acids. CDR3 amino acids: CASSEYGGLQHF. The CDR3 DNA reads TGTGCCAGCAGTGAATACGGGGGATTGCAGCATTTT. Combining the CDR3 with reference TRBV25-1 and TRBJ1-5 gives the whole variable domain EADIYQTPRYLVIGTGKKITLECSQTMGHDKMYWYQQDPGMELHLIHYSYGVNSTEKGDLSSESTVSRIRTEHFPLTLESARPSHTSQYLCASSEYGGLQHFGDGTRLSIL.

The J gene is TRBJ2-2, the V gene TRBV7-3, with D tentatively TRBD2 (6 bases). CDR3 length: 15 residues. In germline, CDR1 is SGHTA, CDR2 FQGTGA. Trimming took off 1 base at V and 6 bases at J, with 12 bases between the two ends. This CDR3 is CASSLISGGSGELFF. The CDR3, as DNA: TGTGCCAGCAGCTTAATTAGCGGAGGCTCCGGGGAGCTGTTTTTT.

This clone was counted a single time. The same CDR3 can be traced to other DNA sequences in this sample. The genes are TRBV6-5 and TRBJ2-5, with D tentatively TRBD2 (6 bases). The CDR3 loop spans 13 amino acids. Germline V gene data show CDR1 as MNHEY and CDR2 as SVGAGI. Trimming cost V 2 bases and J 4 bases, with 8 bases left between them. CDR3 in amino acids: CASSYRGGETQYF. CDR3 nucleotide sequence: TGTGCCAGCAGTTACAGGGGAGGAGAGACCCAGTACTTC.

This rearrangement joins TRBV5-1 to TRBJ2-7; TRBD2 aligns across 11 bases. The CDR3 loop spans 16 amino acids. V shed 3 bases, J shed 7 bases, and the junction held 12 bases outside the gene matches. Germline V CDR1 and CDR2: SGHRS, YFSETQ. The CDR3 DNA reads as TGCGCCAGCAGCTCCCGACCGGGACTAGCGGCTCAAGAGCAGTACTTC. This translates into CASSSRPGLAAQEQYF.

The chain is built from TRBV5-4 and TRBJ2-1; D ambiguous. The V end lost 2 bases, the J end lost 8 bases, and 5 bases lay between the germline ends. CDR3 length: 11 residues. Germline CDR1 SGHNT, CDR2 YYREEE (reference sequence). CDR3 loop: CASSFFDEQFF. DNA of the CDR3: TGTGCCAGCAGCTTCTTCGATGAGCAGTTCTTC.

The rearrangement links TRBV5-4 to TRBJ2-3; 13 bases are a match to TRBD2. Trimming took 4 bases from V and 3 from J; bases not matched to a gene: 8. Per the germline V gene, CDR1 is SGHNT and CDR2 is YYREEE (reference sequence). CDR3 size: 17 residues. The chain's CDR3 is CASSSGLAGVGTDTQYF. CDR3 DNA sequence: TGTGCCAGCAGCAGCGGACTAGCGGGAGTGGGAACAGATACGCAGTATTTT.

This chain connects TRBV15 to TRBJ2-5; D is possibly TRBD1 or TRBD2 (6 bases each). CDR1 LNHNV and CDR2 YYDKDF come from the germline V gene (reference sequence). The V and J ends lost 0 bases and 5 bases respectively, with 13 bases between them. CDR3 length: 15 amino acids. The CDR3 DNA reads as TGTGCCACCAGCAGAGATGAGGGGGGCCGGGAGACCCAGTACTTC. The encoded protein is CATSRDEGGRETQYF.

The chain's CDR3 is CASSLDGGANQPQHF. The CDR3 DNA sequence: TGTGCCAGCAGCTTGGATGGGGGGGCGAATCAGCCCCAGCATTTT. This chain connects TRBV11-2 to TRBJ1-5, with D possibly being TRBD1 (6 bases). Germline V gene lookup returns CDR1 SGHAT and CDR2 FQNNGV. The CDR3 sequence is 15 residues long. The germline V and J ends were trimmed by 3 bases and 4 bases, with 13 bases remaining between them.

J is TRBJ2-7 and V is TRBV7-2; perhaps TRBD2 as D (6 bases). This CDR3 is built from 13 residues. Per germline, CDR1 SGHTA and CDR2 FQGNSA. V lost 6 bases and J lost 6, with 15 bases in between. The CDR3 coding sequence is TGTGCCAGCAGGCCTAGCGTGGGGGGCGAGCAGTACTTC. This encodes CASRPSVGGEQYF.

This clone was seen a few times. V is TRBV28 and J is TRBJ1-4, with D unresolved. The V gene lost 6 bases and the J gene lost 2 bases, with 10 bases spanning the gap. CDR3 size: 14 residues. The germline V gene encodes CDR1 MDHEN and CDR2 SYDVKM. CDR3 sequence (DNA): TGTGCCAGCAGGACGGCTGCGACTAATGAAAAACTGTTTTTT. This gives the protein CASRTAATNEKLFF.

As to this clone: Other DNA sequences within the sample encode an identical CDR3. V and J are TRBV28 and TRBJ1-1; tentatively, D is TRBD1 (5 bases). Looked up from germline, CDR1 is MDHEN and CDR2 is SYDVKM. Between the trimmed V and J ends, which lost 2 bases and 7 bases, there was a span of 8 bases. The CDR3 spans 12 residues. CDR3 sequence: CASSLLGVEAFF. CDR3 bases: TGTGCCAGCAGTTTACTGGGGGTTGAAGCTTTCTTT.

Only one count was recorded for this clone. This chain links TRBV5-1 with TRBJ2-1, with D perhaps matching TRBD2 (6 bases). V lost 4 bases and J 5 bases, leaving 10 bases between the germline ends. The CDR3 runs 13 residues. Germline CDR1 reads SGHRS; CDR2 reads YFSETQ. In nucleotides, the CDR3 is TGCGCCAGCAGCGTGACTAGAAACAATGAGCAGTTCTTC. Translated, it gives CASSVTRNNEQFF. Using reference TRBV5-1 and TRBJ2-1 for the parts outside the CDR3, the full variable domain is KAGVTQTPRYLIKTRGQQVTLSCSPISGHRSVSWYQQTPGQGLQFLFEYFSETQRNKGNFPGRFSGRQFSNSRSEMNVSTLELGDSALYLCASSVTRNNEQFFGPGTRLTVL.

This chain uses TRBV14 with TRBJ2-3; 7 bases match TRBD1. Germline CDR1 is SGHDN and CDR2 is FVKESK. V shed 1 base, J shed 6 bases, and the junction held 7 bases outside the gene matches. The CDR3 covers 15 residues. CDR3 nucleotide sequence: TGTGCCAGCAGCCAAGGGGACAGAACCAGGGATACGCAGTATTTT. Translated, it gives CASSQGDRTRDTQYF.